The rows below give T cell receptor beta chains drawn from one sample of a study of T cells after yellow fever vaccination. TCRdb processed the 5' RACE reads anew with MiXCR; each CDR3 protein has one entry. Found here are a few hundred thousand distinct CDR3 sequences, less than 4.5% of them singletons; the top ten hold 23%. Material: PBMCs, obtained on the day of the yellow fever booster vaccination. These receptors all come from a man aged 18-30 years who received the YFV17D yellow fever vaccine. The CDR3 runs from the conserved cysteine through the conserved F or W. D genes are given only for firm matches. Rows may omit the clone size; those that give it use once, few, many or a size class.

J gene	clone size	V gene	D gene	CDR3 protein	CDR3 DNA
TRBJ1-2	many	TRBV7-2	.	CASSPLGREWDGYTF	TGTGCCAGCAGCCCGCTGGGCAGGGAATGGGATGGCTACACCTTC
TRBJ1-6	many	TRBV9	.	CASSSPGAGNSPLHF	TGTGCCAGCAGTTCGCCCGGGGCTGGGAATTCACCCCTCCACTTT
TRBJ1-1	few	TRBV7-9	.	CASQGMMPEAFF	TGTGCCAGTCAGGGTATGATGCCTGAAGCTTTCTTT
TRBJ2-3	many	TRBV5-1	.	CASSLTEPTDTQYF	TGCGCCAGCAGCTTGACAGAACCCACAGATACGCAGTATTTT
TRBJ1-6	few	TRBV3-1	.	CASSQALATGLSGLPLHF	TGTGCCAGCAGCCAGGCTCTCGCGACCGGACTATCGGGGTTACCCCTCCACTTT
TRBJ1-6	.	TRBV27	.	CASSFDRTWAPLHF	TGTGCCAGCAGTTTTGACAGAACCTGGGCACCCCTCCACTTT
TRBJ1-5	many	TRBV6-5	.	CASGLATGVNQPQHF	TGTGCCAGCGGCCTAGCGACGGGGGTCAATCAGCCCCAGCATTTT
TRBJ1-1	many	TRBV27	.	CASSFVGGTEAFF	TGTGCCAGCAGTTTTGTAGGAGGGACTGAAGCTTTCTTT
TRBJ1-2	few	TRBV24-1	.	CATSDGASKGTLYGYTF	TGTGCCACCAGTGATGGGGCTTCGAAAGGGACTTTATATGGCTACACCTTC
TRBJ2-7	many	TRBV7-2	.	CASSLAGPLYNEQYF	TGTGCCAGCAGCTTAGCGGGGCCCCTCTACAACGAGCAGTACTTC
TRBJ2-3	.	TRBV20-1	TRBD2	CSAQRPGRGTDTQYF	TGCAGTGCACAGAGACCAGGGAGGGGCACAGATACGCAGTATTTT
TRBJ2-7	few	TRBV13	.	CASSLRASAYEQYF	TGTGCCAGCAGCCTTCGGGCAAGCGCCTACGAGCAGTACTTC
TRBJ1-5	many	TRBV20-1	TRBD1	CSARPGQGVYGNQPQHF	TGCAGTGCCAGACCGGGACAGGGGGTCTACGGCAATCAGCCCCAGCATTTT
TRBJ2-5	.	TRBV6-6	TRBD2	CASSYSVLAGEPQETQYF	TGTGCCAGCAGTTACTCGGTCCTAGCGGGGGAGCCTCAAGAGACCCAGTACTTC
TRBJ2-7	.	TRBV4-2	.	CASSHSSYEQYF	TGTGCCAGCAGCCACTCAAGTTACGAGCAGTACTTC
TRBJ2-2	many	TRBV4-3	.	CASRPDSSNTGELFF	TGCGCCAGCAGGCCGGACAGTTCGAACACCGGGGAGCTGTTTTTT
TRBJ1-1	many	TRBV5-1	.	CASSLLKDGVTEAFF	TGCGCCAGCAGCTTGCTCAAGGACGGGGTCACTGAAGCTTTCTTT
TRBJ2-3	few	TRBV12-3/TRBV12-4	.	CASSILRTDTQYF	TGTGCCAGCAGCATCCTCCGCACAGATACGCAGTATTTT
TRBJ2-3	many	TRBV15	TRBD1	CATSRAPGGNTDTQYF	TGTGCCACCAGCAGAGCTCCAGGGGGAAACACAGATACGCAGTATTTT
TRBJ2-7	few	TRBV5-1	.	CASSLGGISYEQYF	TGCGCCAGCAGCTTGGGCGGGATCTCCTACGAGCAGTACTTC
TRBJ1-6	few	TRBV11-2	.	CASSSRGTSSYNSPLHF	TGTGCCAGCAGCTCCCGCGGTACGAGCTCCTATAATTCACCCCTCCACTTT
TRBJ1-1	many	TRBV6-5	.	CASSSPGGRGNTEAFF	TGTGCCAGCAGTTCCCCCGGGGGTCGGGGGAACACTGAAGCTTTCTTT
TRBJ1-1	many	TRBV20-1	TRBD1	CSAPLRTGILNTEAFF	TGCAGTGCTCCCCTTAGGACAGGAATATTGAACACTGAAGCTTTCTTT
TRBJ2-7	many	TRBV9	TRBD2	CASSVGLAGASYEQYF	TGTGCCAGCAGCGTAGGGCTAGCGGGAGCCTCCTACGAGCAGTACTTC
TRBJ2-1	.	TRBV6-5	TRBD1	CASSRTGTIRWYNEQFF	TGTGCCAGCAGTCGGACAGGGACCATCCGGTGGTACAATGAGCAGTTCTTC
TRBJ1-1	few	TRBV30	.	CAWMAQKNQRNTEAFF	TGTGCCTGGATGGCCCAGAAGAACCAAAGGAACACTGAAGCTTTCTTT
TRBJ2-2	many	TRBV6-2/TRBV6-3	.	CASREPGTDTGELFF	TGTGCCAGCAGAGAGCCCGGGACGGACACCGGGGAGCTGTTTTTT